Listed below are T cell receptor beta chains from one sample, sequenced in a study of CXCR3-negative and CXCR3-positive naive CD8 T cells. TCRdb reprocessed the 5' RACE reads, with one entry per CDR3 protein and no DNA. This listing includes roughly 48,000 distinct CDR3 sequences. The sample comprised memory CD8+ T cells from blood. Receptor source: a human donor in good health. Some clones in this sample may be carry-over from other donors' samples. The CDR3 runs from the conserved cysteine through the conserved F or W. A row's size may be missing; if present it is once, few, many or a size class.

J,V,size,CDR3
TRBJ1-2,TRBV5-6,NA,CASTYGSGQGFYGYTF
TRBJ2-1,TRBV7-3,NA,CASSPDRGMNEQFF
TRBJ2-5,TRBV28,NA,CASSVEREIPETQYF
TRBJ2-7,TRBV12-3/TRBV12-4,NA,CASSFADSYSYEQYF
TRBJ2-2,TRBV28,NA,CASSLTGTTGELFF
TRBJ2-7,TRBV15,NA,CATSREPAGGYEQYF
TRBJ2-1,TRBV28,NA,CASSLWGTSGRDEQFF
TRBJ2-2,TRBV6-4,medium-sized,CASSEGDTGELFF
TRBJ2-7,TRBV12-3/TRBV12-4,NA,CASSTPQGTYEQYF
TRBJ1-6,TRBV13,NA,CASSLRKITSSPLHF
TRBJ1-1,TRBV6-2/TRBV6-3,NA,CASSYRENTAALF
TRBJ2-7,TRBV14,NA,CASSPRGLGAYEQYF
TRBJ1-2,TRBV19,NA,CASSPSRGGGYGYTF
TRBJ1-1,TRBV29-1,NA,CSALGTENTEAFF
TRBJ1-6,TRBV5-1,NA,CASSLVGAGHNSPLDF
TRBJ1-1,TRBV28,NA,CASSLSTTGGTSGEAFF
TRBJ2-2,TRBV5-1,NA,CASSLVPTGNTGELFF
TRBJ2-3,TRBV6-4,NA,CASSELAGADTQYF
TRBJ2-7,TRBV4-1,NA,CASSQRRASGDSYEQYF
TRBJ2-2,TRBV15,NA,CATSFTAGELFF
TRBJ2-3,TRBV15,NA,CATSGRQGSDTQYF
TRBJ1-1,TRBV4-1,NA,CASSQDSRSTEAFF
TRBJ2-2,TRBV7-9,NA,CASSSTGTPNTGELFF
TRBJ2-7,TRBV9,NA,CASSVGDDTYEQYF
TRBJ2-5,TRBV7-9,NA,CASSQIQETQYF
TRBJ2-5,TRBV20-1,NA,CSASDSGRTQETQYF
TRBJ2-7,TRBV5-1,NA,CASSLEGTGSSYEQYF
TRBJ1-3,TRBV27,NA,CASSLSFGNTIYF
TRBJ1-1,TRBV14,NA,CASSQNWDRATPEAFF
TRBJ2-1,TRBV28,NA,CASQEDSNEQFF
TRBJ2-1,TRBV29-1,NA,CSVVSGDFYNEQFF
TRBJ1-6,TRBV7-9,NA,CASSLVGVALHF
TRBJ2-5,TRBV2,NA,CASRSWGEWGETQYF
TRBJ2-1,TRBV29-1,NA,CSVPGLALNEQFF
TRBJ2-1,TRBV2,NA,CASLTGRFHEQFF
TRBJ1-2,TRBV6-5,NA,CASSPDGIGYGYTF
TRBJ2-3,TRBV28,NA,CASSTRESTGVSTDTQYF
TRBJ2-2,TRBV7-9,NA,CASSSTGGTGELFF
TRBJ2-7,TRBV12-5,NA,CASGLEGSPYRNF
TRBJ2-5,TRBV28,NA,CASGRGYQETQYF
TRBJ1-1,TRBV5-1,NA,CASSLVSVSSEAFF
TRBJ2-1,TRBV7-2,NA,CASSSRTSAYNEQFF
TRBJ2-2,TRBV29-1,NA,CSAWGASGELFF
TRBJ2-1,TRBV4-3,NA,CASSSLTGGIDEQFF